Listed below are T cell receptor beta chains from one sample, sequenced in a study of CD8 T cells in ankylosing spondylitis. MiXCR was run by TCRdb on the 5' RACE reads, yielding one entry per CDR3 protein. Of 400,000 to 450,000 distinct CDR3 sequences in the sample, approximately 17% were seen once. The source material was blood, either unsorted or a sorted T cell fraction (not recorded which). These receptors originate from a male donor with ankylosing spondylitis. The CDR3 runs from the conserved cysteine through the conserved F or W. Each record gives: clone size, V gene, J gene, D gene, CDR3 protein. The D gene is left open where the match is weak. The size of a clone is reported for some rows only, either as once, few or many, or as a class for expanded clones.

clone_size: -; v_call: TRBV5-1; j_call: TRBJ1-2; d_call: -; cdr3_aa: CASSLGPLGNYGYTF
clone_size: few; v_call: TRBV6-1; j_call: TRBJ2-3; d_call: -; cdr3_aa: CASPQGGTDTQYF
clone_size: -; v_call: TRBV12-3/TRBV12-4; j_call: TRBJ2-1; d_call: TRBD2; cdr3_aa: CASSETSHHLNEQFF
clone_size: few; v_call: TRBV6-1; j_call: TRBJ2-7; d_call: TRBD2; cdr3_aa: CASSTGTSGTYEQYF
clone_size: -; v_call: TRBV25-1; j_call: TRBJ1-1; d_call: TRBD1; cdr3_aa: CASSKQGTKTFF
clone_size: -; v_call: TRBV11-2; j_call: TRBJ2-5; d_call: -; cdr3_aa: CASSSGQAPFSREAKTQYF
clone_size: -; v_call: TRBV27; j_call: TRBJ1-2; d_call: TRBD1; cdr3_aa: CASKGQYYGYTF
clone_size: few; v_call: TRBV20-1; j_call: TRBJ1-6; d_call: -; cdr3_aa: CSARRPDSPLHF
clone_size: many; v_call: TRBV5-1; j_call: TRBJ2-1; d_call: -; cdr3_aa: CASSLRGDEQFF
clone_size: -; v_call: TRBV4-2; j_call: TRBJ1-3; d_call: TRBD1; cdr3_aa: CASSHDRDSGNTIYF
clone_size: few; v_call: TRBV28; j_call: TRBJ1-2; d_call: -; cdr3_aa: CASSLTVAKGGYTF
clone_size: many; v_call: TRBV5-1; j_call: TRBJ2-6; d_call: TRBD1; cdr3_aa: CASSLRQGVSGANVLTF
clone_size: many; v_call: TRBV5-1; j_call: TRBJ2-3; d_call: -; cdr3_aa: CASSSGHRTDTQYF
clone_size: few; v_call: TRBV3-1; j_call: TRBJ2-3; d_call: TRBD1; cdr3_aa: CASSRGGRVMDTQYF
clone_size: few; v_call: TRBV18; j_call: TRBJ2-2; d_call: -; cdr3_aa: CASSPGTVGELFF
clone_size: -; v_call: TRBV7-9; j_call: TRBJ2-5; d_call: TRBD1; cdr3_aa: CASSKTGGYQETQYF
clone_size: -; v_call: TRBV29-1; j_call: TRBJ2-7; d_call: TRBD1; cdr3_aa: CSVATGQGMGNEQYF
clone_size: -; v_call: TRBV3-1; j_call: TRBJ1-1; d_call: -; cdr3_aa: CASSQVGLTEAFF
clone_size: -; v_call: TRBV7-3; j_call: TRBJ1-1; d_call: -; cdr3_aa: CASSLSALAAEAFF
clone_size: many; v_call: TRBV12-3/TRBV12-4; j_call: TRBJ1-1; d_call: -; cdr3_aa: CASSRAEGFTEAFF
clone_size: few; v_call: TRBV2; j_call: TRBJ1-2; d_call: -; cdr3_aa: CASSEEGEPGSYTF
clone_size: few; v_call: TRBV7-9; j_call: TRBJ1-2; d_call: -; cdr3_aa: CASSPQGYEDGYTF
clone_size: -; v_call: TRBV3-1; j_call: TRBJ2-2; d_call: TRBD2; cdr3_aa: CASSPETSGNTGELFF
clone_size: many; v_call: TRBV5-1; j_call: TRBJ2-1; d_call: -; cdr3_aa: CASSPQSALSGHSYNEQFF
clone_size: many; v_call: TRBV3-1; j_call: TRBJ2-1; d_call: TRBD2; cdr3_aa: CASSRWTSGGADEQFF
clone_size: many; v_call: TRBV2; j_call: TRBJ1-1; d_call: -; cdr3_aa: CASSESGFRSTEAFF
clone_size: -; v_call: TRBV2; j_call: TRBJ1-1; d_call: TRBD1; cdr3_aa: CASSNRGVNTEAFF
clone_size: -; v_call: TRBV28; j_call: TRBJ2-5; d_call: -; cdr3_aa: CASSSGRSQETQYF